Each of the 15 T cell receptor beta chains below was sequenced from the same sample in a study of shared clonotypes between healthy human individuals. Assay used: immunoSEQ multiplex PCR; TCRdb lists only in-frame clones, some missing. The repertoire holds about half a million clones, with approximately 80% as singletons. The sample comprised PBMCs. These TCRs come from a woman between 40 and 50 years old in good health. Some clones in this sample may be carry-over from other donors' samples.

The chain joins TRBV7-2 to TRBJ2-5, with a tentative D call TRBD2 (5 bases). The CDR3 spans 15 residues. Germline CDR1 is SGHTA and CDR2 is FQGNSA. V was cut by 5 bases and J by 7 bases, with 20 bases left in between. CDR3 sequence reads: CASSPPGSEEGTQYF. CDR3 nucleotides: TGTGCCAGCAGCCCCCCGGGTAGCGAAGAGGGGACCCAGTACTTC.

V gene TRBV5-1 combines with J gene TRBJ2-7; TRBD2 is a possible D gene (6 bases). There are 14 residues in the CDR3. Trimming took off 5 bases at V and 3 bases at J, with 15 bases between the two ends. CDR1 and CDR2 (germline): SGHRS, YFSETQ. The chain's CDR3 is CASSRDSPGYEQYF. CDR3 nucleotides: TGCGCCAGCAGTCGGGACTCGCCGGGCTACGAGCAGTACTTC.

This chain joins TRBV2 and TRBJ2-5; possible D gene TRBD1, 6 bases. The CDR3 loop spans 13 amino acids. Germline CDR1 reads SNHLY; CDR2 reads FYNNEI. The V end lost 6 bases, the J end lost 1 base, and 9 bases lay between the germline ends. The CDR3 loop is CASRGTSQETQYF. In nucleotides, the CDR3 is TGTGCCAGCAGGGGGACATCCCAAGAGACCCAGTACTTC.

The chain carries TRBV7-2 and TRBJ2-7, with D possibly matching TRBD2 (5 bases). The germline V and J ends were trimmed by 3 bases and 7 bases, with 10 bases remaining between them. CDR1 is SGHTA, CDR2 FQGNSA, per germline. This CDR3 is 12 amino acids long. CDR3 sequence: CASSFGTGEQYF. CDR3 bases: TGTGCCAGCAGCTTCGGCACGGGGGAGCAGTACTTC.

The chain combines TRBV5-1 with TRBJ2-2; 7 bases are a match to TRBD1. Germline CDR1 is SGHRS and CDR2 is YFSETQ. Trimming removed 7 bases from V and 6 bases from J; junction bases left unmatched: 6. The CDR3 sequence is 13 residues long. The CDR3 region is CASGTEYPGELFF. CDR3 bases: TGCGCCAGCGGGACAGAATATCCCGGGGAGCTGTTTTTT. The entire variable domain, with the rest obtained from reference TRBV5-1 and TRBJ2-2, is as follows: KAGVTQTPRYLIKTRGQQVTLSCSPISGHRSVSWYQQTPGQGLQFLFEYFSETQRNKGNFPGRFSGRQFSNSRSEMNVSTLELGDSALYLCASGTEYPGELFFGEGSRLTVL.

This chain links TRBV28 with TRBJ1-2; no clear D gene. Per the germline V gene, CDR1 is MDHEN and CDR2 is SYDVKM. V was cut by 2 bases and J by 1 base, with 8 bases left in between. The CDR3 loop spans 14 amino acids. The CDR3, as DNA: TGTGCCAGCAGTTTACCGCTCGATAACTATGGCTACACCTTC. Residues: CASSLPLDNYGYTF.

The V gene is TRBV11-3, the J gene TRBJ1-5; no clear D gene. Trimming shortened V by 2 bases and J by 10 bases, and 15 bases separated the two germline ends. CDR3 length: 14 residues. Germline-derived CDR1 and CDR2 are SGHNT and YENEEA. This CDR3 reads CASSLRSAYGPQHF. The CDR3, as DNA: TGTGCCAGCAGCTTACGGTCGGCGTATGGTCCCCAGCATTTT.

This chain uses TRBV27 with TRBJ2-1, with 12 bases matching TRBD2. V lost 2 bases, J lost 9 bases, and 8 bases stayed unmatched. The CDR3 covers 16 residues. Germline CDR1 is MNHEY and CDR2 is SMNVEV (reference sequence). The CDR3 coding sequence is TGTGCCAGCAGTTTAATTGCACTAGCGGGAGGTAGTGAGCAGTTCTTC. This sequence encodes CASSLIALAGGSEQFF.

This sequence joins TRBV13 and TRBJ2-7; the D gene is possibly TRBD2 (6 bases). This CDR3 is 14 amino acids long. V was trimmed by 6 bases and J by 0 bases, leaving 12 bases between them. Per germline, CDR1 PRHDT and CDR2 FYEKMQ (reference sequence). The DNA of the CDR3 is TGTGCCAGCAGGAGGGGAGGAACCTCCTACGAGCAGTACTTC. It encodes CASRRGGTSYEQYF. Variable domain in full (rest from reference TRBV13 and TRBJ2-7): AAGVIQSPRHLIKEKRETATLKCYPIPRHDTVYWYQQGPGQDPQFLISFYEKMQSDKGSIPDRFSAQQFSDYHSELNMSSLELGDSALYFCASRRGGTSYEQYFGPGTRLTVT.

The chain uses TRBV9 and TRBJ1-1; perhaps TRBD1 as D (6 bases). V lost 4 bases, J lost 0 bases, and 10 bases lay in between. The CDR3 totals 14 residues. Germline V gives CDR1 SGDLS, CDR2 YYNGEE. The CDR3 bases are TGTGCCAGCAGCAAGAGGACAGTGAACACTGAAGCTTTCTTT. It codes for CASSKRTVNTEAFF.

The chain recombines TRBV4-1 with TRBJ1-5; D remains unclear. This CDR3 has 15 amino acids. Germline V gene sequence: CDR1 MGHRA, CDR2 YSYEKL. Trimming took 0 bases from V and 6 from J, leaving 12 bases between them. The chain's CDR3 is CASSQDRGGGQPQHF. CDR3 in DNA: TGCGCCAGCAGCCAAGACCGGGGAGGCGGTCAGCCCCAGCATTTT.

As regards this clone: It is likely a read error: a sequence one base away is far more abundant. The chain couples TRBV30 to TRBJ2-3, with TRBD2 as a possible D gene (6 bases). Trimming removed 5 bases at V and 4 bases at J, with 10 bases between. There are 12 residues in the CDR3. Germline lookup yields CDR1 GTSNPN and CDR2 SVGIG (reference sequence). The CDR3 DNA reads TGTGCCTGGGGGACTTACGCAGATACGCAGTATTTT. Protein product: CAWGTYADTQYF.

The chain joins TRBV30 to TRBJ2-7, with a possible D match to TRBD2 (6 bases). Trimming pared 8 bases from V and 2 bases from J, leaving 16 bases between. Germline V lookup: CDR1 GTSNPN, CDR2 SVGIG (reference sequence). This CDR3 spans 13 amino acids. The CDR3 protein is CAGGWLATYEQYF. CDR3 coding DNA: TGTGCCGGAGGGTGGCTGGCGACCTACGAGCAGTACTTC. Looking up the rest from reference TRBV30 and TRBJ2-7 gives the full variable domain: SQTIHQWPATLVQPVGSPLSLECTVEGTSNPNLYWYRQAAGRGLQLLFYSVGIGQISSEVPQNLSASRPQDRQFILSSKKLLLSDSGFYLCAGGWLATYEQYFGPGTRLTVT.

The chain has TRBV28 and TRBJ2-7; D perhaps matches TRBD2 (6 bases). Trimming took off 6 bases at V and 3 bases at J, with 15 bases between the two ends. This CDR3 comprises 14 residues. Germline lookup yields CDR1 MDHEN and CDR2 SYDVKM. CDR3 DNA: TGTGCCAGCAGCCCAACTAGCATGGGCTACGAGCAGTACTTC. Its protein is CASSPTSMGYEQYF.

The J gene is TRBJ1-5, the V gene TRBV28, with D unclear. CDR3 length: 16 residues. Germline V gene data show CDR1 as MDHEN and CDR2 as SYDVKM. Trimming removed 2 bases from V and 0 bases from J, with 11 bases in between. DNA of the CDR3: TGTGCCAGCAGTTTAAATTCGGACGGTAGCAATCAGCCCCAGCATTTT. This gives the protein CASSLNSDGSNQPQHF.